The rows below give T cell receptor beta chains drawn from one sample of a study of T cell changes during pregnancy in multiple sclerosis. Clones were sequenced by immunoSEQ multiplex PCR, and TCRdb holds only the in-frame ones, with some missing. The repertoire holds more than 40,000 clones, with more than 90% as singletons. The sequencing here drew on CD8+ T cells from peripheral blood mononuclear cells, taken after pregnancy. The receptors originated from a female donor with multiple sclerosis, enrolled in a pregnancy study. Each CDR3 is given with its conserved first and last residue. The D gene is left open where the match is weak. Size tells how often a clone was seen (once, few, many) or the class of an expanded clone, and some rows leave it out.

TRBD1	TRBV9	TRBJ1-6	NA	CASSGGTGDGSPLHF	TGTGCCAGCAGCGGGGGGACAGGGGATGGGTCACCCCTCCACTTT
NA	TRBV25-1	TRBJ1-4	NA	CASSEIRFNEKLFF	TGTGCCAGCAGTGAAATCAGGTTTAATGAAAAACTGTTTTTT
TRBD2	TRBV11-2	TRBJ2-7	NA	CASSLELAGDSEQYF	TGTGCCAGCAGCTTAGAACTAGCGGGAGACAGCGAGCAGTACTTC
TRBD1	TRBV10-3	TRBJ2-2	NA	CAIRISTGATATGELFF	TGTGCCATCAGAATCTCAACAGGGGCGACTGCCACCGGGGAGCTGTTTTTT
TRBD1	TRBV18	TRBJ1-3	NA	CASSSGRGLGNTIYF	TGTGCCAGCTCCTCAGGCAGGGGGCTCGGAAACACCATATATTTT
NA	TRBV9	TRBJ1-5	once	CASSPEWASNQPQHF	TGTGCCAGCAGCCCTGAGTGGGCCTCTAATCAGCCCCAGCATTTT
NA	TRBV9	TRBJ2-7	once	CASSVDRSSYEQYF	TGTGCCAGCAGCGTAGATAGGAGCTCCTACGAGCAGTACTTC
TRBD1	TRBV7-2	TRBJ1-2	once	CASRTNPGQTYGYTF	TGTGCCAGCAGAACGAACCCGGGACAGACCTATGGCTACACCTTC
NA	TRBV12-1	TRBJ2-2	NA	CASSFGLAGVYTGELFF	TGTGCCAGCAGCTTTGGGCTAGCGGGAGTATACACCGGGGAGCTGTTTTTT
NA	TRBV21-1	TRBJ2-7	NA	CASTATLTPRTSGISYEQYF	TGTGCCAGCACGGCGACCCTAACCCCGAGGACTAGCGGGATCTCCTACGAGCAGTACTTC
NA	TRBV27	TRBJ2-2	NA	CASSLTAGELFF	TGTGCCAGCAGTTTAACGGCCGGGGAGCTGTTTTTT
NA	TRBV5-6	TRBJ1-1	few	CASSKFQDTLF	TGTGCCAGCAGCAAATTTCAGGACACTCTCTTT
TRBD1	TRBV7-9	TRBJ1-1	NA	CASSFGQGIWAEAFF	TGTGCCAGCAGCTTTGGACAGGGGATTTGGGCTGAAGCTTTCTTT
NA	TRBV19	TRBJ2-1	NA	CASSIAKAAEQFF	TGTGCCAGTAGTATAGCTAAAGCGGCCGAGCAGTTCTTC
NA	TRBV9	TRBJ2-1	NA	CASSVAGGIYNEQFF	TGTGCCAGCAGCGTAGCTGGGGGGATATACAATGAGCAGTTCTTC
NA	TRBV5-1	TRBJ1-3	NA	CASKPFSGNTIYF	TGCGCCAGCAAGCCTTTCTCTGGAAACACCATATATTTT
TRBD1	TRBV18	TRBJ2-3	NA	CASSPGTDNTDTQYF	TGTGCCAGCTCCCCAGGGACAGACAACACAGATACGCAGTATTTT
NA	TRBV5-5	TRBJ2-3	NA	CASSLWAGGTDTQYF	TGTGCCAGCAGCTTGTGGGCAGGGGGGACAGATACGCAGTATTTT
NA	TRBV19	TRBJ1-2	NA	CASSLGGSYGYTF	TGTGCCAGTAGTTTAGGAGGATCCTATGGCTACACCTTC
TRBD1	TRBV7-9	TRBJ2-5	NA	CASSLLGTGQETQYF	TGTGCCAGCAGCTTGCTTGGGACAGGGCAAGAGACCCAGTACTTC
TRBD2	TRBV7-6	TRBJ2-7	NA	CASSPTSGRYSYEQYF	TGTGCCAGCAGCCCGACTAGCGGGAGGTACTCCTACGAGCAGTACTTC
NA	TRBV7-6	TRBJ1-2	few	CASSLEGASNYGYTF	TGTGCCAGCAGCTTAGAGGGAGCCTCTAACTATGGCTACACCTTC
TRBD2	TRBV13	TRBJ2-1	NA	CASSAGTSGWNEQFF	TGTGCCAGCAGCGCCGGGACTAGCGGGTGGAATGAGCAGTTCTTC
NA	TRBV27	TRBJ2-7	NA	CASEGGGTNEQYF	TGTGCCAGCGAGGGAGGTGGGACGAACGAGCAGTACTTC
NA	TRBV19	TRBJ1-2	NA	CASSIDRATGYTF	TGTGCCAGTAGTATAGACAGGGCTACTGGCTACACCTTC
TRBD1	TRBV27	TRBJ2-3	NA	CASSYRGSDTQYF	TGTGCCAGCAGTTACAGGGGATCAGATACGCAGTATTTT
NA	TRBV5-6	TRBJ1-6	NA	CASSLAGNSPLHF	TGTGCCAGCAGCTTGGCAGGCAATTCACCCCTCCACTTT
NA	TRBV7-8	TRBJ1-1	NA	CASSFVNTEAFF	TGTGCCAGCAGCTTCGTGAACACTGAAGCTTTCTTT
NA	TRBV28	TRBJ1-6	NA	CASSPARRINSPLHF	TGTGCCAGCAGTCCAGCGAGGAGGATTAATTCACCCCTCCACTTT
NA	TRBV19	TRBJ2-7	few	CASSILGTQGGNEQYF	TGTGCCAGTAGTATCCTGGGTACCCAGGGAGGAAACGAGCAGTACTTC
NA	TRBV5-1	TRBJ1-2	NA	CASSLEGDRGYTF	TGCGCCAGCAGCTTGGAGGGAGATCGTGGCTACACCTTC
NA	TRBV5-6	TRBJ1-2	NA	CASTLDTLRNLGNYGYTF	TGTGCCAGCACCCTTGATACTCTGAGGAACTTGGGTAACTATGGCTACACCTTC
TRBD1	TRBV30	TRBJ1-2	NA	CAWSSGTGGYGYTF	TGTGCCTGGAGTTCCGGGACAGGGGGATATGGCTACACCTTC
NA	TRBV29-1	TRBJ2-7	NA	CSVEVGAGGGNEQYF	TGCAGCGTTGAAGTAGGAGCCGGGGGAGGCAACGAGCAGTACTTC
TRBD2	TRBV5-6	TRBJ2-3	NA	CASSLAGTSGTTDTQYF	TGTGCCAGCAGCTTGGCTGGGACTAGCGGGACGACAGATACGCAGTATTTT
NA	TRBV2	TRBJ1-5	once	CASMFRGAPGNQPQHF	TGTGCCAGCATGTTCCGGGGGGCGCCTGGCAATCAGCCCCAGCATTTT
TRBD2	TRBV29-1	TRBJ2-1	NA	CSVERGLAGLF	TGCAGCGTTGAAAGGGGGCTAGCGGGGCTCTTC
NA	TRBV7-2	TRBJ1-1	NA	CASSLALLPEAEAFF	TGTGCCAGCAGCTTGGCACTCTTACCGGAGGCTGAAGCTTTCTTT
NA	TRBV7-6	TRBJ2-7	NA	CASSSGTGYEQYF	TGTGCCAGCAGCTCCGGGACTGGCTACGAGCAGTACTTC
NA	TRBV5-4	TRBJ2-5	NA	CASSLISETPPGTQYF	TGTGCCAGCAGCTTAATCTCGGAAACCCCGCCGGGGACCCAGTACTTC
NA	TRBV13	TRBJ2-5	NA	CASSAFGRGEETQYF	TGTGCCAGCAGCGCCTTTGGGCGGGGCGAAGAGACCCAGTACTTC
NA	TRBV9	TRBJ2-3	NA	CASSDPLSASQSADTQYF	TGTGCCAGCAGCGACCCCCTTAGCGCCAGCCAGAGCGCAGATACGCAGTATTTT
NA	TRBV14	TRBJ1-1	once	CASSPIGRVAEAFF	TGTGCCAGCAGCCCCATCGGCCGGGTCGCTGAAGCTTTCTTT
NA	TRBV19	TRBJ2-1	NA	CASRLTAVSSYNEQFF	TGTGCCAGTAGATTAACGGCGGTTAGCTCCTACAATGAGCAGTTCTTC
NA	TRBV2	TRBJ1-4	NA	CASRVGQANEKLFF	TGTGCCAGCAGAGTCGGACAAGCTAATGAAAAACTGTTTTTT
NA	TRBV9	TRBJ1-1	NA	CASSVARYTEAFF	TGTGCCAGCAGCGTAGCCAGGTACACTGAAGCTTTCTTT
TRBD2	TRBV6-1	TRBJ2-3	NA	CASRASGISTDTQYF	TGTGCCAGCAGAGCTAGCGGGATTAGCACAGATACGCAGTATTTT
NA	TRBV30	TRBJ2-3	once	CAWSVNSFTDTQYF	TGTGCCTGGAGTGTTAACAGCTTCACAGATACGCAGTATTTT
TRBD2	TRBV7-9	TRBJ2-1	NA	CASSPPTSGRGNEQFF	TGTGCCAGCAGCCCCCCAACTAGCGGGAGAGGCAATGAGCAGTTCTTC
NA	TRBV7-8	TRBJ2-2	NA	CASSLALTRPNTGELFF	TGTGCCAGCAGCTTAGCGTTGACTAGACCGAACACCGGGGAGCTGTTTTTT
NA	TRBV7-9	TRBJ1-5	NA	CASSLEARAQHF	TGTGCCAGCAGCTTAGAGGCCAGGGCCCAGCATTTT
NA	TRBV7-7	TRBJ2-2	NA	CASSRDSTGELFF	TGTGCCAGCAGCCGAGACAGCACCGGGGAGCTGTTTTTT
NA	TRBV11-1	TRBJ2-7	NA	CASSLAETYEQYF	TGTGCCAGCAGCTTAGCTGAGACCTACGAGCAGTACTTC
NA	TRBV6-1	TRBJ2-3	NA	CASSDLVAPGDTQYF	TGTGCCAGCAGTGACCTGGTCGCTCCAGGAGATACGCAGTATTTT
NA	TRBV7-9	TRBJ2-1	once	CASSFSFPNEQFF	TGTGCCAGCAGCTTTTCCTTCCCCAATGAGCAGTTCTTC